Reported below is one TCR beta chain. These data are taken from a study of T cell changes during pregnancy in multiple sclerosis. Germline values: CDR1 SNHLY, CDR2 FYNNEI. The length of the CDR3 is 14 residues. V was pared by 5 bases and J by 3 bases, with 12 bases between. Produced via immunoSEQ multiplex PCR; TCRdb's table is partial and in-frame only. The profile covers about 70,000 clones, with around 94% appearing a single time and approximately 0.63% taken by the ten largest. Specimen: peripheral blood, collected in the third trimester of pregnancy. The J gene is TRBJ2-3, the V gene TRBV2, with D uncertain. The clonotype originates from a female donor with multiple sclerosis, enrolled in a pregnancy study. Here the CDR3 reads CASSIRPGTDTQYF. CDR3 in DNA: TGTGCCAGCAGTATTCGGCCCGGGACAGATACGCAGTATTTT.